The 12 T cell receptor beta chains in this list originate from one sample, sequenced in a study of cytomegalovirus exposure and HLA in healthy donors. The PCR had 60 Vbeta and 13 Jbeta primers. The table came from immunoSEQ multiplex PCR; TCRdb's copy has only in-frame clones and leaves some out. The sample totals about 70,000 clones. The sequenced sample was PBMCs. The receptors here all came from a female donor in good health and CMV-seropositive.

The chain recombines TRBV29-1 with TRBJ2-1, with D perhaps matching TRBD2 (6 bases). Trimming removed 6 bases from V and 3 bases from J, with 12 bases in between. The CDR3 is 13 amino acids. Germline V gives CDR1 SQVTM, CDR2 ANQGSEA. CDR3 DNA sequence: TGCAGCGTCGGCGGGACCCTCTACAATGAGCAGTTCTTC. Translation gives CSVGGTLYNEQFF.

V gene TRBV6-5 combines with J gene TRBJ2-3, with D perhaps TRBD1 (6 bases). Trimming took 5 bases from V and 4 from J, leaving 10 bases between them. The germline V gene encodes CDR1 MNHEY and CDR2 SVGAGI. The CDR3 contains 13 residues. This CDR3 reads CASSVGAPDTQYF. For the CDR3, the DNA is TGTGCCAGCAGTGTGGGGGCTCCAGATACGCAGTATTTT.

The rearrangement joins TRBV6-1 to TRBJ1-5, with 7 bases identical to TRBD1. Germline assignment: CDR1 MNHNS and CDR2 SASEGT. V shed 2 bases, J shed 5 bases, and the junction held 3 bases outside the gene matches. The CDR3 totals 14 residues. The CDR3 DNA sequence: TGTGCCAGCAGTGAATCAGGGGGAGATCAGCCCCAGCATTTT. Protein: CASSESGGDQPQHF.

The genes are TRBV11-3 and TRBJ2-7; possible D gene TRBD2, 5 bases. The CDR3 length is 15 residues. Trimming left V 5 bases short and J 1 base short, with 15 bases between. From germline, CDR1 is SGHNT and CDR2 YENEEA. This chain's CDR3 is CASSERGSNSYEQYF. CDR3 coding DNA: TGTGCCAGCAGCGAGAGAGGGTCTAATTCCTACGAGCAGTACTTC.

The chain couples TRBV19 to TRBJ2-7; 9 bases match TRBD2. Germline V CDR1 and CDR2: LNHDA, SQIVND (reference sequence). V trimming: 4 bases; J trimming: 4 bases; junction bases outside the gene matches: 8. The CDR3 is 15 residues long. The CDR3, as DNA: TGTGCCAGTAGTACCCGGGAGACTAGCGGATACGAGCAGTACTTC. The encoded protein is CASSTRETSGYEQYF.

CDR3 in DNA: TGTGCCAGCAGCTCACGACAGGGGACGAACACTGAAGCTTTCTTT. Encoded protein: CASSSRQGTNTEAFF. J is TRBJ1-1 and V is TRBV7-6; 8 positions agree with TRBD1. V was pared by 4 bases and J by 1 base, with 5 bases of the junction left unmatched. The CDR3 is 15 residues long. Germline V gene sequence: CDR1 SGHVS, CDR2 FNYEAQ.

The genes are TRBV7-3 and TRBJ1-1; 8 bases are shared with TRBD1. Unmatched junction bases numbered 3, after V lost 5 bases and J lost 4 bases. This CDR3 has 13 amino acids. The germline V gene encodes CDR1 SGHTA and CDR2 FQGTGA. This CDR3 is CASSTQGGTEAFF. In DNA, the CDR3 is TGTGCCAGCAGCACACAGGGGGGCACTGAAGCTTTCTTT.

Points on this clone: One end of the junction varies from germline; a read error may be responsible. This sequence joins TRBV19 and TRBJ2-1; 12 nucleotides agree with TRBD2. Germline V gene sequence: CDR1 LNHDA, CDR2 SQIVND (reference sequence). The CDR3 has 16 amino acids. The CDR3 coding sequence is TGTGCCAGTCGACTAGCGGGGGAGAGCTCCGACAATGAGCAGTTCTTC. It specifies CASRLAGESSDNEQFF.

V gene TRBV5-1 combines with J gene TRBJ1-2, with D unclear. V dropped 0 bases and J dropped 0 bases, with 6 bases sitting between them. The CDR3 covers 14 residues. Germline V gene lookup returns CDR1 SGHRS and CDR2 YFSETQ. The CDR3 DNA reads as TGCGCCAGCAGCTTGGGAGGAGCTAACTATGGCTACACCTTC. Protein: CASSLGGANYGYTF.

The rearrangement joins TRBV28 to TRBJ1-5; possible D gene TRBD1, 5 bases. Looked up from germline, CDR1 is MDHEN and CDR2 is SYDVKM. Trimming pared 2 bases from V and 0 bases from J, leaving 8 bases between. This CDR3 contains 15 residues. In DNA, the CDR3 is TGTGCCAGCAGTTTACGGGGGAATAGCAATCAGCCCCAGCATTTT. This sequence encodes CASSLRGNSNQPQHF.

The CDR3 sequence is CASSDVASGSVNEQFF. The CDR3 nucleotides are TGTGCCAGCAGTGATGTGGCTAGCGGGAGTGTCAATGAGCAGTTCTTC. The chain uses TRBV6-4 and TRBJ2-1; the match to TRBD2 covers 10 bases. CDR1 and CDR2 (germline): MRHNA, SNTAGT. The CDR3 extends over 16 amino acids. The V and J ends lost 3 bases and 6 bases, in that order; junction bases with no gene match: 8.

The genes are TRBV29-1 and TRBJ2-3; D is unresolved. CDR3 length: 16 amino acids. Trimming cost V 7 bases and J 0 bases, with 20 bases left between them. Germline CDR1 and CDR2: SQVTM and ANQGSEA. CDR3 loop: CSAATLYVSSTDTQYF. The CDR3 nucleotides are TGCAGCGCCGCCACTCTATATGTGTCTAGCACAGATACGCAGTATTTT.